The clone carrying this T cell receptor beta chain is a singleton in its sample. Within 2 weeks of study entry, exposed participants had contacted a PCR-confirmed or clinician-diagnosed COVID-19 case. This entry is derived from a study of blood T cell repertoires in COVID-19. The germline V gene has CDR1 WSHSY and CDR2 SAAADI. The CDR3 has 19 residues. J lost 1 base, V lost 1 base, and 6 bases had no gene match. The protocol was immunoSEQ multiplex PCR, while the TCRdb copy is restricted to in-frame clones and leaves out a portion. The sample yields some 180,000 clones, approximately 80% seen once. Sequencing input: PBMCs or T cells enriched from blood (not recorded which). The TCR sequence derives from a man between 60 and 75 years old who had been exposed to COVID-19. The V call is TRBV10-2, the J call TRBJ2-3, with 15 bases matching TRBD2. CDR3 sequence (DNA): TGCGCCAGCAGTGAGTGGGGACTAGCGGGAGGTGCAGGCACAGATACGCAGTATTTT. Its translation: CASSEWGLAGGAGTDTQYF.